What follows describes a single T cell receptor beta chain. As handled by the study authors: Estimation of nucleated cell counts relied on the amplification of reference gene primers. Using immunoSEQ multiplex PCR, the repertoire was profiled, and TCRdb retains in-frame clones only, with some absent. Clonal size and the V and J genes are those of that table, whereas D and trimming came from the DNA. The data hold fewer than 300,000 clones, with around 82% observed a single time. Unmatched junction bases numbered 5, after V lost 0 bases and J lost 15 bases. Germline-derived CDR1 and CDR2 are MNHEY and SVGEGT. The CDR3 is 12 residues long. The sample comes from a study of blood T cell repertoires in COVID-19. Background on the study: Collection of acute and convalescent COVID-19 samples took place in the United States, Italy and Spain. PBMCs, B-cell-depleted T cells, or T cells provided the cDNA or gDNA that made up the material.

The sequenced sample was peripheral blood. The sequence derives from a man aged 80 or over with acute or convalescent COVID-19. The V gene is TRBV6-2 or TRBV6-3, the J gene TRBJ2-1, with 7 bases lining up with TRBD1. The chain's CDR3 is CASSYSARGRFF. The DNA of the CDR3 is TGTGCCAGCAGTTACTCAGCCAGGGGGAGGTTCTTC.